Listed below are T cell receptor beta chains from one sample, sequenced in a study of radiotherapy plus CTLA-4 blockade in lung cancer. Profiling relied on immunoSEQ multiplex PCR, and the TCRdb table lists in-frame clones only, not all of them. The sample holds about 70,000 clones, roughly 85% seen once. Sequencing was performed on peripheral blood, taken from a patient treated with radiotherapy plus ipilimumab. The receptors shown here come from a human donor with non-small cell lung cancer who had a complete response to radiotherapy plus ipilimumab. Both conserved end residues are part of each CDR3. The order of the fields is clone size, J gene, V gene, CDR3 length, D gene, CDR3 protein, CDR3 DNA. The D gene is left open where the match is weak. Not every row has a clone size; where given, it reads once, few, many or a size class.

.	TRBJ1-2	TRBV30	14	.	CAWSVRGAGFGYTF	TGTGCCTGGAGTGTAAGGGGGGCCGGGTTTGGCTACACCTTC
.	TRBJ1-2	TRBV19	13	.	CASSLTVNYGYTF	TGTGCCAGTAGTCTGACAGTCAACTATGGCTACACCTTC
.	TRBJ2-2	TRBV7-8	14	.	CASSLEKTNGELFF	TGTGCCAGCAGCTTAGAAAAAACCAACGGGGAGCTGTTTTTT
.	TRBJ1-1	TRBV9	17	.	CASSFPPELYRPGEAFF	TGTGCCAGCAGCTTCCCCCCCGAGTTGTACAGGCCGGGGGAAGCTTTCTTT
.	TRBJ1-2	TRBV5-1	13	TRBD1	CASSSTGNYGYTF	TGCGCCAGCAGCTCGACAGGGAACTATGGCTACACCTTC
.	TRBJ2-1	TRBV11-2	14	TRBD2	CASSYLAGYNEQFF	TGTGCCAGCAGCTACCTAGCGGGATACAATGAGCAGTTCTTC
.	TRBJ1-1	TRBV18	15	.	CASSPPGPGGTEAFF	TGTGCCAGCTCACCACCCGGACCCGGGGGCACTGAAGCTTTCTTT
few	TRBJ2-4	TRBV7-9	14	.	CASSLNTQGNIQYF	TGTGCCAGCAGCTTAAACACCCAGGGGAACATTCAGTACTTC
.	TRBJ2-4	TRBV18	16	TRBD1	CASSPPYRDSKNIQYF	TGTGCCAGCTCACCACCCTACCGGGACAGTAAAAACATTCAGTACTTC
.	TRBJ2-5	TRBV5-4	14	.	CASSLSRSQETQYF	TGTGCCAGCAGCTTAAGCAGGAGCCAAGAGACCCAGTACTTC
.	TRBJ2-2	TRBV7-2	18	TRBD2	CASSSTVPGLAGAGELFF	TGTGCCAGCAGCTCAACAGTACCGGGACTAGCGGGAGCCGGGGAGCTGTTTTTT
.	TRBJ2-7	TRBV30	15	TRBD1	CAWSPRTGGLYEQYF	TGTGCCTGGAGTCCAAGGACAGGGGGCCTATACGAGCAGTACTTC
.	TRBJ2-1	TRBV19	13	TRBD2	CASTLAGYNEQFF	TGTGCCAGTACTCTAGCGGGATACAATGAGCAGTTCTTC
.	TRBJ1-2	TRBV7-9	12	.	CASSLRVYGYTF	TGTGCCAGCAGCTTAAGAGTCTATGGCTACACCTTC
.	TRBJ1-1	TRBV6-6	16	.	CASSHSKGTSNTEAFF	TGTGCCAGCAGTCACTCGAAGGGGACATCGAACACTGAAGCTTTCTTT
few	TRBJ1-5	TRBV12-5	17	.	CASAHPTGGRSNQPQHF	TGTGCTAGTGCCCACCCTACCGGGGGAAGGAGCAATCAGCCCCAGCATTTT
.	TRBJ2-2	TRBV5-6	15	.	CASTRGAAGNGELFF	TGTGCCAGCACCCGGGGCGCGGCGGGGAACGGGGAGCTGTTTTTT
.	TRBJ1-2	TRBV18	14	.	CASSQLEANYGYTF	TGTGCCAGCTCGCAGCTGGAGGCTAACTATGGCTACACCTTC
once	TRBJ2-2	TRBV30	14	.	CACPRRGATGELFF	TGTGCCTGCCCTAGGAGGGGAGCCACCGGGGAGCTGTTTTTT
.	TRBJ2-1	TRBV19	15	.	CASSIRGAFYNEQFF	TGTGCCAGTAGTATACGGGGGGCTTTCTACAATGAGCAGTTCTTC
.	TRBJ2-3	TRBV9	15	TRBD2	CASSVRVAGRDTQYF	TGTGCCAGCAGCGTAAGGGTAGCGGGAAGGGATACGCAGTATTTT
.	TRBJ2-2	TRBV30	14	.	CAWSVTWVSGELFF	TGTGCCTGGAGTGTTACGTGGGTATCCGGGGAGCTGTTTTTT
.	TRBJ2-7	TRBV7-2	14	.	CATQGQGGPYEQYF	TGTGCCACCCAGGGTCAGGGTGGCCCCTACGAGCAGTACTTC
.	TRBJ2-7	TRBV15	16	TRBD2	CATSTGGNARLYEQYF	TGTGCCACCAGCACGGGAGGGAATGCCCGGCTCTACGAGCAGTACTTC
.	TRBJ2-7	TRBV19	14	.	CASSPGTGSYEQYF	TGTGCCAGTAGTCCCGGGACGGGCTCCTACGAGCAGTACTTC
.	TRBJ1-3	TRBV4-3	18	.	CASSQDREQAWGGNTIYF	TGCGCCAGCAGCCAAGATCGAGAACAAGCTTGGGGTGGAAACACCATATATTTT
few	TRBJ1-4	TRBV19	12	.	CASSTGNEKLFF	TGTGCCAGTAGTACCGGAAATGAAAAACTGTTTTTT
.	TRBJ2-5	TRBV7-8	17	TRBD1	CASSPKGDRATRETQYF	TGTGCCAGCAGCCCTAAAGGGGACAGGGCAACAAGGGAGACCCAGTACTTC
.	TRBJ2-1	TRBV4-3	17	.	CASSQDNKQSSYNEQFF	TGCGCCAGCAGCCAAGATAACAAGCAGAGCTCCTACAATGAGCAGTTCTTC
.	TRBJ2-3	TRBV25-1	15	.	CASSENQGSTDTQYF	TGTGCCAGCAGTGAGAACCAGGGGAGCACAGATACGCAGTATTTT
.	TRBJ2-5	TRBV2	11	.	CASSDQETQYF	TGTGCCAGCAGCGACCAAGAGACCCAGTACTTC
.	TRBJ2-5	TRBV11-2	11	.	CASSPRETQYF	TGTGCCAGCAGCCCTCGGGAGACCCAGTACTTC
.	TRBJ2-3	TRBV11-2	16	.	CASSLSHGRGADTQYF	TGTGCCAGCAGCTTAAGTCACGGGAGAGGGGCAGATACGCAGTATTTT
.	TRBJ2-3	TRBV7-2	15	.	CASSLTASSTDTQYF	TGTGCCAGCAGCTTAACAGCGAGTAGCACAGATACGCAGTATTTT
.	TRBJ2-4	TRBV19	15	TRBD2	CASSPGTSGKNIQYF	TGTGCCAGTAGTCCGGGGACTAGCGGCAAAAACATTCAGTACTTC
.	TRBJ2-1	TRBV19	14	TRBD1	CASSIVAGGHEQFF	TGTGCCAGTAGTATAGTGGCAGGGGGACATGAGCAGTTCTTC
.	TRBJ1-2	TRBV6-5	14	TRBD1	CASSYSTGFYGYTF	TGTGCCAGCAGTTACTCGACAGGGTTCTATGGCTACACCTTC
.	TRBJ1-2	TRBV6-5	15	TRBD1	CASSVGQGGSYGYTF	TGTGCCAGCAGTGTCGGACAGGGGGGCAGCTATGGCTACACCTTC
.	TRBJ1-2	TRBV10-3	13	.	CAIRGAGNYGYTF	TGTGCCATCAGGGGGGCAGGGAACTATGGCTACACCTTC
.	TRBJ2-3	TRBV4-3	17	TRBD2	CASSQALAGAAGDTQYF	TGCGCCAGCAGCCAGGCATTAGCGGGAGCGGCGGGGGATACGCAGTATTTT
.	TRBJ1-1	TRBV19	14	.	CASSIGGGRTEAFF	TGTGCCAGTAGTATAGGAGGGGGAAGAACTGAAGCTTTCTTT
few	TRBJ1-4	TRBV9	15	TRBD1	CASSVMGQGGEKLFF	TGTGCCAGCAGCGTAATGGGACAGGGAGGTGAAAAACTGTTTTTT
.	TRBJ2-1	TRBV19	14	.	CASSIVGQYNEQFF	TGTGCCAGTAGTATAGTCGGACAGTACAATGAGCAGTTCTTC
.	TRBJ2-1	TRBV19	16	.	CASTRFFQKIYNEQFF	TGTGCCAGTACCAGGTTCTTCCAGAAGATCTACAATGAGCAGTTCTTC
.	TRBJ2-3	TRBV7-2	15	TRBD2	CASSPARGSTDTQYF	TGTGCCAGCAGCCCGGCGCGGGGGAGCACAGATACGCAGTATTTT
.	TRBJ2-5	TRBV6-5	15	.	CASSYSMGLRETQYF	TGTGCCAGCAGTTACTCGATGGGTCTGCGAGAGACCCAGTACTTC
few	TRBJ2-3	TRBV7-2	15	TRBD1	CASSLGRTGPDTQYF	TGTGCCAGCAGCTTAGGCAGGACAGGGCCAGATACGCAGTATTTT
.	TRBJ2-3	TRBV7-9	13	.	CASRGGLVDTQYF	TGTGCCAGCAGAGGCGGATTAGTAGATACGCAGTATTTT
.	TRBJ1-1	TRBV6-1	13	.	CASSPNRDTEAFF	TGTGCCAGCAGTCCGAACCGGGACACTGAAGCTTTCTTT
once	TRBJ2-6	TRBV9	21	.	CASSANKYGSIGDSGANVLTF	TGTGCCAGCAGCGCGAATAAGTACGGCTCGATAGGGGACTCTGGGGCCAACGTCCTGACTTTC
.	TRBJ2-3	TRBV9	19	.	CASSPGNGGLIRSTDTQYF	TGTGCCAGCAGCCCGGGGAACGGGGGGCTAATACGTAGCACAGATACGCAGTATTTT
.	TRBJ2-7	TRBV6-5	15	TRBD1	CASSYGVTGLNEQYF	TGTGCCAGCAGTTACGGTGTGACAGGGCTCAACGAGCAGTACTTC
once	TRBJ1-1	TRBV4-1	16	TRBD1	CASSLRQGGPNTEAFF	TGCGCCAGCAGCCTGAGACAGGGGGGCCCCAACACTGAAGCTTTCTTT
.	TRBJ2-7	TRBV27	15	.	CASSLKGGSSYEQYF	TGTGCCAGCAGTTTAAAGGGGGGAAGCTCCTACGAGCAGTACTTC
once	TRBJ1-2	TRBV20-1	11	.	CSASGLHGYTF	TGCAGTGCTAGTGGTCTTCACGGCTACACCTTC